The T cell receptor (beta chain) under discussion was sequenced for a study of tumor-infiltrating lymphocytes in primary liver carcinoma. This clonotype has a count of ten or more. TCR beta cDNA was made from 400 to 500 ng total RNA with a constant-region primer. Three nested multiplex PCR rounds, a slightly modified ARM-PCR, produced the libraries for TCR beta. It was with TRBV1-TRBV30 forward primers and a C-beta reverse primer that the first two PCR rounds were run, at 10 to 11 cycles each. TCRdb re-called the multiplex PCR reads with MiXCR, one entry per CDR3 protein. The sample consists of approximately 300,000 distinct CDR3 sequences, roughly 60% of them appearing once. Blood RNA originated from unsorted whole blood, with germline DNA additionally extracted. The length of the CDR3 is 10 residues. V shed 4 bases and J shed 8 bases, with 8 bases lying between them. In germline, CDR1 is SQVTM, CDR2 ANQGSEA.

The receptor was derived from a man aged 35 to 55 with primary liver carcinoma and hepatitis B virus infection. The sequenced sample consisted of peripheral blood. The rearrangement links TRBV29-1 to TRBJ1-1, with D hard to call. The CDR3 region has the DNA TGCAGCGTTGTCGCGTTGGAAGCTTTCTTT. This gives the protein CSVVALEAFF.